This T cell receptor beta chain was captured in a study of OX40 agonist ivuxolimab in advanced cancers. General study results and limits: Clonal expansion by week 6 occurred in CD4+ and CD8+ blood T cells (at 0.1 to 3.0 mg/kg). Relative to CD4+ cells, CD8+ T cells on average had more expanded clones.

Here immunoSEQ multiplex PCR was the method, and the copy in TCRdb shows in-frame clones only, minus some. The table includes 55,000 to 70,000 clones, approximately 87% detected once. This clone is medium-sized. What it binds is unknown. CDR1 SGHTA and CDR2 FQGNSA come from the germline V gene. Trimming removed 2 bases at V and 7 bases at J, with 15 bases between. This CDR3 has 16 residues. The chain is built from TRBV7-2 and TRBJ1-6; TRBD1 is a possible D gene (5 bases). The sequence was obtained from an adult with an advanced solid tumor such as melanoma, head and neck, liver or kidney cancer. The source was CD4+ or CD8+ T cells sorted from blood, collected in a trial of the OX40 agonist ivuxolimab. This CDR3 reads CASSLWPRAPNSPLHF. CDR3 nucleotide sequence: TGTGCCAGCAGCTTATGGCCCAGGGCTCCCAATTCACCCCTCCACTTT.